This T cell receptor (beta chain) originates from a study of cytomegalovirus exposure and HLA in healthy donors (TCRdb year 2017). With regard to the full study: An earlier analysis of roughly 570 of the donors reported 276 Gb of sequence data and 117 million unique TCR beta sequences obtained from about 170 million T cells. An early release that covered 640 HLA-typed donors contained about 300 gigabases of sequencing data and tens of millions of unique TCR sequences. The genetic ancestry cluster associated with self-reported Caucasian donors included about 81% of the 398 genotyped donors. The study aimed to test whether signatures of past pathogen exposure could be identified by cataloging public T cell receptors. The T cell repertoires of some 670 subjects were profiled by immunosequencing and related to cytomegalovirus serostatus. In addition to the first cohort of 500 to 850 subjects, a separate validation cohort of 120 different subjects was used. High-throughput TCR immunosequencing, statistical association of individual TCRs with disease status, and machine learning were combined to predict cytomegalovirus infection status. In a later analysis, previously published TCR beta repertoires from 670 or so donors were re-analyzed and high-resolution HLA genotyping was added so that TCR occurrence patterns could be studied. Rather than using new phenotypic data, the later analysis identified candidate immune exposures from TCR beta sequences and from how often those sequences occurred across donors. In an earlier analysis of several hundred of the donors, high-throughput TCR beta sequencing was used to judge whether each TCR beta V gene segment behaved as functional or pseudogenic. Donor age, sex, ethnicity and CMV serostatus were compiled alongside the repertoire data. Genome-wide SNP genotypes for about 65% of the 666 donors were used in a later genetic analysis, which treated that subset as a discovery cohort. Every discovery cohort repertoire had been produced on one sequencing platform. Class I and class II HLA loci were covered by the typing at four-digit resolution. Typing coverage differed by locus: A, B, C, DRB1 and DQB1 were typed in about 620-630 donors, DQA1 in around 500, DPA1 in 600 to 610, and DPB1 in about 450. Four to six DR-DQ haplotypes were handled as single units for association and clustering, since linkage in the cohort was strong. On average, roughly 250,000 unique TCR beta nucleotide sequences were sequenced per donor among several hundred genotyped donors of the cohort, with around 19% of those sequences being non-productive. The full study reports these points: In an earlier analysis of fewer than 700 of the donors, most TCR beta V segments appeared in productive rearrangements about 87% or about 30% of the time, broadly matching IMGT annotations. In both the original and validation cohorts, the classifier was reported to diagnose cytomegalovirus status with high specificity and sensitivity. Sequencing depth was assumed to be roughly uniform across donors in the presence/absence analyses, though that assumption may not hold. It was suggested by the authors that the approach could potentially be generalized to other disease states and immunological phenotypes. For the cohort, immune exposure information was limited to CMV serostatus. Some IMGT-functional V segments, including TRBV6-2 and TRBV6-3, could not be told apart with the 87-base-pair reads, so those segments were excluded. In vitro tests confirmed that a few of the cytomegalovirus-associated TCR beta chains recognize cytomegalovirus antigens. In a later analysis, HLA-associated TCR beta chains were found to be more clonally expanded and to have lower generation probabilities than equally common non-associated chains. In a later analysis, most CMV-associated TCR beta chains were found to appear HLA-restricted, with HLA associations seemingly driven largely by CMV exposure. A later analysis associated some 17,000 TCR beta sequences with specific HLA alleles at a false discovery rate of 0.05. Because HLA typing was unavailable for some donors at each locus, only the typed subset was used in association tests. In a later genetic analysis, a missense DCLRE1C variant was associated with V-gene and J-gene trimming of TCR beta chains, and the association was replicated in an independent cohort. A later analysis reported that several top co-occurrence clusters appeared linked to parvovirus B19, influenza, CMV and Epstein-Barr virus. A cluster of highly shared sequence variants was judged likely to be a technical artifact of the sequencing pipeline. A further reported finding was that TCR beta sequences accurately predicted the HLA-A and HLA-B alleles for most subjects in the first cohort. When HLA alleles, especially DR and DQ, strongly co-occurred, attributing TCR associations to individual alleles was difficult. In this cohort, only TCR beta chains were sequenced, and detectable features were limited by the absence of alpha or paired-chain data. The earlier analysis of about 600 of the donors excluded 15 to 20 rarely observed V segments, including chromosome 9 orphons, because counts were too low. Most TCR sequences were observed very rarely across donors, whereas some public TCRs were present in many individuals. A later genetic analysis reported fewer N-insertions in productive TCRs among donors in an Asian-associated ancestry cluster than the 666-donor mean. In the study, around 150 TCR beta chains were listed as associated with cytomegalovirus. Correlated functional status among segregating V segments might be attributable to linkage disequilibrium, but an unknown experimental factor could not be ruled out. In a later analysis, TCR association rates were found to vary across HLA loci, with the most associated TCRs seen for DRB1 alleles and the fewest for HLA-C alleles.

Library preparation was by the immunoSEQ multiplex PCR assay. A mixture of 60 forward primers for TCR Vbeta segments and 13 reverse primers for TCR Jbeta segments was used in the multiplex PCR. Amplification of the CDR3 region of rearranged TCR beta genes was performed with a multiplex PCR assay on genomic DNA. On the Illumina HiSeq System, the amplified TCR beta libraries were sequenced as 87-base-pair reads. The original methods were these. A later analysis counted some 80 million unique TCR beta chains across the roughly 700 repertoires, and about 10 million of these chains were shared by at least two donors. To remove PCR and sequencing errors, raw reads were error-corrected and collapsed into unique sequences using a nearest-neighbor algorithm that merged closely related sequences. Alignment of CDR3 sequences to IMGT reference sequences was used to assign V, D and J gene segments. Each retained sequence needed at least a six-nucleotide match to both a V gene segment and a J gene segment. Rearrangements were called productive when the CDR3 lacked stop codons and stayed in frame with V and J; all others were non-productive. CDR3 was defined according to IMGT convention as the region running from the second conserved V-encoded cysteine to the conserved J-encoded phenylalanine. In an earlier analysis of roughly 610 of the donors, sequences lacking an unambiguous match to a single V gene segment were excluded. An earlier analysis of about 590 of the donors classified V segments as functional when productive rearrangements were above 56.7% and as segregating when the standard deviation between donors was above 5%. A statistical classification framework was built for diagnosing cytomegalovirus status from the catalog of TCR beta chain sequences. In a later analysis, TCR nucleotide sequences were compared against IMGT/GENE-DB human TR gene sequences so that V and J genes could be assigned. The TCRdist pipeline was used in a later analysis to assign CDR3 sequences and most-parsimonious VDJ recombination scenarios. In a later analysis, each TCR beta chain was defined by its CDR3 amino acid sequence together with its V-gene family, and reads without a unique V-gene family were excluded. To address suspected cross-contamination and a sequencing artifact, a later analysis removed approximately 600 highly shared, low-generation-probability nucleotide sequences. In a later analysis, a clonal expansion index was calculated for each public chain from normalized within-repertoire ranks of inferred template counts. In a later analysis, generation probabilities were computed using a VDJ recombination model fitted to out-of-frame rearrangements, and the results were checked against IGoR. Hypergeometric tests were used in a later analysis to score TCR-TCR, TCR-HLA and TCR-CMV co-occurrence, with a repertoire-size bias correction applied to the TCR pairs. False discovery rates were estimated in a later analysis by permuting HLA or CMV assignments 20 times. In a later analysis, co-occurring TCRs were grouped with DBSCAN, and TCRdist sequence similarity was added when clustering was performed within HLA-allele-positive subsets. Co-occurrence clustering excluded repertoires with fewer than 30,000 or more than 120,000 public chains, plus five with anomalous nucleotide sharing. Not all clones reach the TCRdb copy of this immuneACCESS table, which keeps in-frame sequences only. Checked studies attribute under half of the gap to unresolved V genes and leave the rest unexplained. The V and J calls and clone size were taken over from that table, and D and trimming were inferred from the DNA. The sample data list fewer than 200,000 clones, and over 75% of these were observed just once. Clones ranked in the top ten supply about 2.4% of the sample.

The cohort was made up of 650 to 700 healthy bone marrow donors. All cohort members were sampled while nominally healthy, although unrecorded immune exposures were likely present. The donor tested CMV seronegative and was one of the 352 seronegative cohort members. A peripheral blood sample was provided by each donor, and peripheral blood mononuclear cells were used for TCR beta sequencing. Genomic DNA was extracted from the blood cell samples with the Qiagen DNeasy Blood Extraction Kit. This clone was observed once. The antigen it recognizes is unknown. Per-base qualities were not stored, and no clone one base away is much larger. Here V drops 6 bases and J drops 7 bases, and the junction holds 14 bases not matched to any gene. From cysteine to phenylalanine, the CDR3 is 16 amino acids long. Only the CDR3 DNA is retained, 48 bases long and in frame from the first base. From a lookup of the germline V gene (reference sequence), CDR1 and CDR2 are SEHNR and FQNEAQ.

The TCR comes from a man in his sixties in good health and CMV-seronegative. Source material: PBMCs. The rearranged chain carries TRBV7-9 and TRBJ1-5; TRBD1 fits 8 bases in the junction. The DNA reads TGTGCCAGCAGTCATTTCCCAGGGGGCGCGGGACAGCCCCAGCATTTT. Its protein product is CASSHFPGGAGQPQHF.